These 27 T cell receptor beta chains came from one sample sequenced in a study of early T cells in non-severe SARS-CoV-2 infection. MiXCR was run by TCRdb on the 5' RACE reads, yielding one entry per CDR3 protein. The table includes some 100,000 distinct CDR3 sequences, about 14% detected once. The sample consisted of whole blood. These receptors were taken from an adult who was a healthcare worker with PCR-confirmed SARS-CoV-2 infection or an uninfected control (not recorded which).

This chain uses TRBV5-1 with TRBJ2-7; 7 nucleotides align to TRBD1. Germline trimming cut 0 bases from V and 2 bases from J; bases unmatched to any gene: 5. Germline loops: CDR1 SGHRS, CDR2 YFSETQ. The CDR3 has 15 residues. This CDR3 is CASSLGTGKTYEQYV. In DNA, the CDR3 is TGCGCCAGCAGCTTGGGGACAGGAAAAACCTACGAGCAGTACGTC.

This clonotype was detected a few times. This CDR3 is CSVTGTAYEQYV. CDR3 sequence (DNA): TGCAGCGTGACCGGGACAGCCTACGAGCAGTACGTC. This rearrangement joins TRBV29-1 to TRBJ2-7, with 7 bases fitting TRBD1. V trimming: 6 bases; J trimming: 2 bases; junction bases outside the gene matches: 4. The CDR3 runs 12 residues. Germline V CDR1 and CDR2: SQVTM, ANQGSEA.

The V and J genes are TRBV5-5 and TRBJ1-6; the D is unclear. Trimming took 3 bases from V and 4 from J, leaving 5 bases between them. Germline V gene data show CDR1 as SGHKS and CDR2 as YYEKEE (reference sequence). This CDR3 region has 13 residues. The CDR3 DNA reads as TGTGCCAGCAGCTCCGATTATAATTCACCCCTCCACTTT. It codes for CASSSDYNSPLHF.

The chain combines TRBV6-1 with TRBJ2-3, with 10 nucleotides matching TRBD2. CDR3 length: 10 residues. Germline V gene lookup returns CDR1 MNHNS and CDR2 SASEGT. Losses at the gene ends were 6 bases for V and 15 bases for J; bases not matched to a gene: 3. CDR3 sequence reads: CASSASGGYF. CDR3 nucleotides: TGTGCCAGCAGCGCTAGCGGGGGCTATTTT.

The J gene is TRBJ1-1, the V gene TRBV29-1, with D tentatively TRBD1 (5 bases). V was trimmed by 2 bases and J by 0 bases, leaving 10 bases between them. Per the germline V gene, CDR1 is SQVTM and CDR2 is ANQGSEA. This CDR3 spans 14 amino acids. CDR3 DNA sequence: TGCAGCGTTGAAAGACAGAGCATGAACACTGAAGCTTTCTTT. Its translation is CSVERQSMNTEAFF. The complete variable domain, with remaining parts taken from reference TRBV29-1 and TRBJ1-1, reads SAVISQKPSRDICQRGTSLTIQCQVDSQVTMMFWYRQQPGQSLTLIATANQGSEATYESGFVIDKFPISRPNLTFSTLTVSNMSPEDSSIYLCSVERQSMNTEAFFGQGTRLTVV.

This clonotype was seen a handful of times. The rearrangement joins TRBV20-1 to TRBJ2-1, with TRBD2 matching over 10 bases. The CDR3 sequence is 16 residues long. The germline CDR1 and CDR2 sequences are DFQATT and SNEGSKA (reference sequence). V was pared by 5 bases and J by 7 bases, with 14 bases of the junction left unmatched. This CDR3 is CSAPPPAGGHSNEQFF. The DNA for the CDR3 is TGCAGTGCTCCCCCCCCAGCGGGGGGGCATTCTAATGAGCAGTTCTTC.

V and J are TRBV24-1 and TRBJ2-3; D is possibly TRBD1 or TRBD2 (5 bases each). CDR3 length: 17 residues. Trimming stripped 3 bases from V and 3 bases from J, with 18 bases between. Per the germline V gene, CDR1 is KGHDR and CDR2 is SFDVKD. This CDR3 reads CATSDPGGTLSTDTQYF. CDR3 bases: TGTGCCACCAGTGATCCGGGTGGGACCCTGTCGACAGATACGCAGTATTTT.

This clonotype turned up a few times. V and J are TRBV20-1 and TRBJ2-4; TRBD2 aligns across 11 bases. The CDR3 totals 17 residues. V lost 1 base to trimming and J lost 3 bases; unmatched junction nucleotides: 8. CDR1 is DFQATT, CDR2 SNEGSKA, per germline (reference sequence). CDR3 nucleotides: TGCAGTGCTAGAGGACTAGCGGGGAGTGGCGGCAAAAACATTCAGTACTTC. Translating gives CSARGLAGSGGKNIQYF.

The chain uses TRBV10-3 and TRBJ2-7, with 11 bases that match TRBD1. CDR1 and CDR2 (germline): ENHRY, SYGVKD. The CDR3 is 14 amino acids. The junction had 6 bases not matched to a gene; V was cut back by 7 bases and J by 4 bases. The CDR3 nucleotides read TGTGCCATCACCTCGGACAGGGGGCCATACGAGCAGTACGTC. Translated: CAITSDRGPYEQYV.

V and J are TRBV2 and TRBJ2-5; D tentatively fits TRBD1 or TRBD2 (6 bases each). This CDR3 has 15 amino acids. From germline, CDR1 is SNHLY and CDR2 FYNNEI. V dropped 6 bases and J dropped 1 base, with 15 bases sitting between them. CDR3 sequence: CASRRQGGPQETQYF. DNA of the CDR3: TGTGCCAGCAGACGCCAAGGGGGGCCCCAAGAGACCCAGTACTTC. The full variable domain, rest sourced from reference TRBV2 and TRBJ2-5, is EPEVTQTPSHQVTQMGQEVILRCVPISNHLYFYWYRQILGQKVEFLVSFYNNEISEKSEIFDDQFSVERPDGSNFTLKIRSTKLEDSAMYFCASRRQGGPQETQYFGPGTRLLVL.

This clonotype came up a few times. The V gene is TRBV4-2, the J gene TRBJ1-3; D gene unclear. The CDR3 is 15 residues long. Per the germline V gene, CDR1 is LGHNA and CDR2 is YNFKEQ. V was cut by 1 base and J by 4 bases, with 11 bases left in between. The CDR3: CASSQVLGSGNTIYF. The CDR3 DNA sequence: TGTGCCAGCAGCCAAGTGCTGGGGAGCGGAAACACCATATATTTT.

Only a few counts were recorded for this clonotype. The CDR3 nucleotides read TGTGCCAGCATTATGAGGGACAGGGAAGGAACCGGGGAGCTGTTTTTT. This translates into CASIMRDREGTGELFF. The chain has TRBV12-3 or TRBV12-4 and TRBJ2-2; TRBD1 matches at 9 bases. This CDR3 is 16 amino acids long. V lost 7 bases and J lost 5; bases outside the gene matches: 11.

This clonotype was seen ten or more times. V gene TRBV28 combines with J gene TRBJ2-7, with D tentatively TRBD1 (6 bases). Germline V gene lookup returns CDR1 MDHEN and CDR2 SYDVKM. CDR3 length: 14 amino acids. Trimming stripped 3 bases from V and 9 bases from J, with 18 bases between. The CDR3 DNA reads TGTGCCAGCAGTTTTAAGACAGGAGTAACTGGGCAGTACGTC. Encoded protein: CASSFKTGVTGQYV.

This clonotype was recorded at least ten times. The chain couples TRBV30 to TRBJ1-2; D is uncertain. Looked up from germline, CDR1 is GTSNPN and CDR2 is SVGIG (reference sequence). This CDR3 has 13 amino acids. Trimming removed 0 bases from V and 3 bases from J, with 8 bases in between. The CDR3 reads CAWSVGQDYGYTF. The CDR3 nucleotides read TGTGCCTGGAGTGTTGGCCAGGACTATGGCTACACCTTC. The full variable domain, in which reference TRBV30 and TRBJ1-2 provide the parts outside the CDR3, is SQTIHQWPATLVQPVGSPLSLECTVEGTSNPNLYWYRQAAGRGLQLLFYSVGIGQISSEVPQNLSASRPQDRQFILSSKKLLLSDSGFYLCAWSVGQDYGYTFGSGTRLTVV.

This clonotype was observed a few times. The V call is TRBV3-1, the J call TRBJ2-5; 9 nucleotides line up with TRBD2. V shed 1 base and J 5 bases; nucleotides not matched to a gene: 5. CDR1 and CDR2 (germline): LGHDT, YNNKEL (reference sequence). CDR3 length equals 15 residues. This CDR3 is CASSQGTSVLETQYF. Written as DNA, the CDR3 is TGTGCCAGCAGCCAAGGGACTAGCGTTCTCGAGACCCAGTACTTC.

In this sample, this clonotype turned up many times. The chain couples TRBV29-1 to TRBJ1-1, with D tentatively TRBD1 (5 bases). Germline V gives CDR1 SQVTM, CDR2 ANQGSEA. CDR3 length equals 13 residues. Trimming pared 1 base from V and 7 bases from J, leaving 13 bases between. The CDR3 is CSVEAGQEYEAFF. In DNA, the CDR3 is TGCAGCGTTGAAGCGGGGCAGGAATATGAAGCTTTCTTT. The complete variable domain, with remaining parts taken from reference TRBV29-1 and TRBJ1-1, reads SAVISQKPSRDICQRGTSLTIQCQVDSQVTMMFWYRQQPGQSLTLIATANQGSEATYESGFVIDKFPISRPNLTFSTLTVSNMSPEDSSIYLCSVEAGQEYEAFFGQGTRLTVV.

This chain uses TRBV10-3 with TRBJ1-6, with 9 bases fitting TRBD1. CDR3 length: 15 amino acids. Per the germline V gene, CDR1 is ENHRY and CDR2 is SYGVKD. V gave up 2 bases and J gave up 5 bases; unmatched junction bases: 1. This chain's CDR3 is CAISEGQGNNSPLHF. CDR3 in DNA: TGTGCCATCAGTGAGGGACAGGGGAATAATTCACCCCTCCACTTT.

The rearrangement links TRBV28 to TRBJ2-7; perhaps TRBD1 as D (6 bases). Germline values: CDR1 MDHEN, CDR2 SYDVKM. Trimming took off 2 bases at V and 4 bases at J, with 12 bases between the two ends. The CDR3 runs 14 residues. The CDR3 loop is CASSLPGQGYEQYV. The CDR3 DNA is TGTGCCAGCAGTTTACCGGGCCAGGGGTACGAGCAGTACGTC.

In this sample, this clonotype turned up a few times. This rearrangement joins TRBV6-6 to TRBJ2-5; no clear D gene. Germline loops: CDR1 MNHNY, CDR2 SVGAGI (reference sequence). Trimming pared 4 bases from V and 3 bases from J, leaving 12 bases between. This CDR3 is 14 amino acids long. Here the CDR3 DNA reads TGTGCCAGCAGTTCCCCCGGCGTCGAAGAGACCCAGTACTTC. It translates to CASSSPGVEETQYF.

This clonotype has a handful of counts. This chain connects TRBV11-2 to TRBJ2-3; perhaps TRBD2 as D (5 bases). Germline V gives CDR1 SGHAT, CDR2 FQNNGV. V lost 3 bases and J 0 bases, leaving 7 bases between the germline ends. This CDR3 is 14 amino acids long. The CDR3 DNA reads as TGTGCCAGCAGCTTTGGCGGGAGCACAGATACGCAGTATTTT. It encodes CASSFGGSTDTQYF.

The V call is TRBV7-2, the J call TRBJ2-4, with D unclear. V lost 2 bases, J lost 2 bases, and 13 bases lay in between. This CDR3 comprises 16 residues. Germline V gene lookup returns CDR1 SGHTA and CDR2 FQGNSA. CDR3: CASSLSAHLTKNIQYF. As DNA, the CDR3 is TGTGCCAGCAGCTTATCGGCCCACTTAACCAAAAACATTCAGTACTTC.

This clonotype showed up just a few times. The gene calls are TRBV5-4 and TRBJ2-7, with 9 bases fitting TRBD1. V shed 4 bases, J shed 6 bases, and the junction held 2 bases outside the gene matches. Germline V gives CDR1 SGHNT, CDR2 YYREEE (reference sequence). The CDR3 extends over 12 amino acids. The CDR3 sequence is CASSMDRGEQYV. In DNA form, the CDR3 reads TGTGCCAGCAGCATGGACAGGGGCGAGCAGTACGTC.

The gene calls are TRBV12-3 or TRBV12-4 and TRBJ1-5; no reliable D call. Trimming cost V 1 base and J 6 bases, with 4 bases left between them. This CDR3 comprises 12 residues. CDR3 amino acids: CASSLGSQPQHF. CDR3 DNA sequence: TGTGCCAGCAGTTTAGGCAGTCAGCCCCAGCATTTT.

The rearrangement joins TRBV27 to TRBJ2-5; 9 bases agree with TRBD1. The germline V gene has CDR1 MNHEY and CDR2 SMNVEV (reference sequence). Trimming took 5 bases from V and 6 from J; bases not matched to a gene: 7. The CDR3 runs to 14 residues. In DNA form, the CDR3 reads TGTGCCAGCAGTACACGGGACAGGGCCAAGACCCAGTACTTC. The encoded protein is CASSTRDRAKTQYF.

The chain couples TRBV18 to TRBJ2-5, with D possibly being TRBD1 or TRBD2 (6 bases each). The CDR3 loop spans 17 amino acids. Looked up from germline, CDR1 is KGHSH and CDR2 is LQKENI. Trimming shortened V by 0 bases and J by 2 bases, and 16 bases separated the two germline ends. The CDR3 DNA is TGTGCCAGCTCACCACCTATTGGGGGCGCGGGGCAAGAGACCCAGTACTTC. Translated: CASSPPIGGAGQETQYF.

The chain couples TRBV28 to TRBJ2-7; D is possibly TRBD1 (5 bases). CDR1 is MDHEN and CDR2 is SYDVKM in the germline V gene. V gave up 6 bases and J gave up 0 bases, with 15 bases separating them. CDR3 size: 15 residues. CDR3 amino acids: CASSPPGLGSYEQYV. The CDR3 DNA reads TGTGCCAGCAGCCCTCCAGGGTTGGGCTCCTACGAGCAGTACGTC.

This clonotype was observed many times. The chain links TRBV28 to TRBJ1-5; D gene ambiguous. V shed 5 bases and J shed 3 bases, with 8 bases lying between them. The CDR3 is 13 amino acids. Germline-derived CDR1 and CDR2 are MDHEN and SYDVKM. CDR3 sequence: CASSMGYNQPQHF. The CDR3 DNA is TGTGCCAGCAGTATGGGTTACAATCAGCCCCAGCATTTT.